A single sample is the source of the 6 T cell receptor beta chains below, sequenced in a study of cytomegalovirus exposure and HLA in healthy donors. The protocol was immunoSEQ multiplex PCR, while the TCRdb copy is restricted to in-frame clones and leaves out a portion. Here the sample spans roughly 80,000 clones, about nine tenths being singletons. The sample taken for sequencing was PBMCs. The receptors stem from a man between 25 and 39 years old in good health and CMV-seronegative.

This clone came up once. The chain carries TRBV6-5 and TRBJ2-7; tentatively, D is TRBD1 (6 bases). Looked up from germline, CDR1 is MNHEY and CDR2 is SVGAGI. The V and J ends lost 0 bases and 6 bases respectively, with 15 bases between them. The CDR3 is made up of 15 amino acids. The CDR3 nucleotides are TGTGCCAGCAGTTACTCAGGGGCCTCACAGGGCGAGCAGTACTTC. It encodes CASSYSGASQGEQYF.

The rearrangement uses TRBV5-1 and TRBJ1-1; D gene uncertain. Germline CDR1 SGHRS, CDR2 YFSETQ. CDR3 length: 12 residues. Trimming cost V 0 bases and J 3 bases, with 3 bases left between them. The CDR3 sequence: CASSLGHTEAFF. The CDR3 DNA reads TGCGCCAGCAGCTTGGGGCACACTGAAGCTTTCTTT.

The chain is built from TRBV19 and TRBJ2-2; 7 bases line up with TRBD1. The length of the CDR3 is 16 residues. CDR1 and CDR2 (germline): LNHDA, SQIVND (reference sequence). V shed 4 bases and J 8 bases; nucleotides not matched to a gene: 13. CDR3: CASSRVSGQTNGELFF. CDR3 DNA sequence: TGTGCCAGTAGTAGGGTTTCGGGACAGACGAATGGGGAGCTGTTTTTT. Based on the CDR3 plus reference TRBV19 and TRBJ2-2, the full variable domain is DGGITQSPKYLFRKEGQNVTLSCEQNLNHDAMYWYRQDPGQGLRLIYYSQIVNDFQKGDIAEGYSVSREKKESFPLTVTSAQKNPTAFYLCASSRVSGQTNGELFFGEGSRLTVL.

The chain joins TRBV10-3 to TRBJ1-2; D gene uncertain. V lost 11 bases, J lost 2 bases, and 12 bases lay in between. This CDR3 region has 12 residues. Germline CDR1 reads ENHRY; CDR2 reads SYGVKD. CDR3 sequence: CASGLLNYGYTF. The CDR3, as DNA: TGTGCCTCCGGACTGCTGAACTATGGCTACACCTTC.

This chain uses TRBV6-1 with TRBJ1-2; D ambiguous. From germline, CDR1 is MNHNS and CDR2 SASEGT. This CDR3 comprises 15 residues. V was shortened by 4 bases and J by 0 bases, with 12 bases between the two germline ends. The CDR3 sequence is CASSGPLEANYGYTF. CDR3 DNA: TGTGCCAGCAGTGGCCCCTTAGAAGCTAACTATGGCTACACCTTC.

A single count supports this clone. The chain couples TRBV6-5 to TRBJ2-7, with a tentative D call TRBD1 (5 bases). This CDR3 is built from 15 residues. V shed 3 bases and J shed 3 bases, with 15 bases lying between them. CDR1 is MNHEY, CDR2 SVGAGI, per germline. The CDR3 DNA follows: TGTGCCAGCAGTTATTCCAGGGCCGCAGGCTACGAGCAGTACTTC. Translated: CASSYSRAAGYEQYF.